Sequencing of this T cell receptor (beta chain) was carried out in a study of shared clonotypes between healthy human individuals. Here immunoSEQ multiplex PCR was the method, and the copy in TCRdb shows in-frame clones only, minus some. The repertoire holds about 1.5 million clones, with 95% to 99% as singletons. Trimming took 3 bases from V and 4 from J, leaving 15 bases between them. CDR3 length: 15 residues. Germline assignment: CDR1 SGHAT and CDR2 FQNNGV. Sequenced input: naive CD4+ T cells sorted from blood. Subset here: CD45RA+ positively selected. The chain carries TRBV11-2 and TRBJ1-1, with D perhaps TRBD1 (5 bases). This clonotype originated in a man aged 30 to 45 in good health. CDR3 loop: CASSLPRDGVTEAFF. The CDR3 DNA is TGTGCCAGCAGCTTGCCGAGGGACGGCGTCACTGAAGCTTTCTTT.